The 18 T cell receptor beta chains reported below all come from one sample, sequenced in a study of human T cells and chemical hapten exposure. TCRdb analysed the RACE reads with MiXCR anew, one entry per CDR3 protein. The sample shows approximately 97,000 distinct CDR3 sequences, roughly 27% of them seen only once. Time point specified: patch test 3, about 24 weeks after DPC sensitization. Indicated treatment: therapeutic diphenylcyclopropenone sensitization with weekly scalp DPC. Here the sequenced sample was whole blood, taken in connection with sensitization to the hapten diphenylcyclopropenone (DPC). These receptors were collected from a middle-aged man with alopecia areata. Some clones in this sample may be carry-over from other donors' samples.

The gene calls are TRBV11-2 and TRBJ1-4; D is ambiguous. Trimming removed 0 bases from V and 8 bases from J, with 4 bases in between. CDR1 and CDR2 (germline): SGHAT, FQNNGV. The length of the CDR3 is 12 residues. The CDR3 reads CASSLDTEKLFF. The CDR3, as DNA: TGTGCCAGCAGCTTAGATACAGAAAAACTGTTTTTT.

This clonotype was seen more than once but under ten times. In DNA, the CDR3 is TGTGCCAGCAGCTTAATTGGGGGAGCTGGCGGCGAGCAGTACTTC. It encodes CASSLIGGAGGEQYF. V is TRBV7-3 and J is TRBJ2-7; D is possibly TRBD1 or TRBD2 (5 bases each). V was clipped by 1 base and J by 6 bases, with 16 bases between them. The CDR3 consists of 15 residues. Germline V gene data show CDR1 as SGHTA and CDR2 as FQGTGA.

The rearrangement joins TRBV20-1 to TRBJ1-4; maybe TRBD1 (5 bases). Trimming stripped 5 bases from V and 5 bases from J, with 15 bases between. The germline V gene has CDR1 DFQATT and CDR2 SNEGSKA (reference sequence). The CDR3 length is 14 residues. This CDR3 reads CSAQRGGGNEKLFF. The DNA for the CDR3 is TGCAGTGCTCAAAGGGGTGGAGGGAATGAAAAACTGTTTTTT.

The chain links TRBV6-6 to TRBJ1-5; D not certain. V lost 7 bases to trimming and J lost 6 bases, with 13 bases between them. The germline V gene has CDR1 MNHNY and CDR2 SVGAGI (reference sequence). The length of the CDR3 is 13 residues. The CDR3 DNA follows: TGTGCCAGCAAAAAAGGGTCGGGTCAGCCCCAGCATTTT. Translation: CASKKGSGQPQHF.

The V and J genes are TRBV12-3 or TRBV12-4 and TRBJ1-5; D is unresolved. Deletions cut 6 bases from V and 11 bases from J, with 14 bases between. This CDR3 has 12 amino acids. The CDR3 DNA sequence: TGTGCCAGCAGGTTACACCGTGGGGCCCAGCATTTT. Amino acids: CASRLHRGAQHF.

The rearrangement links TRBV20-1 to TRBJ2-2, with 8 positions matching TRBD1. The CDR3 consists of 14 residues. Unmatched junction bases numbered 4, after V lost 6 bases and J lost 1 base. Germline loops: CDR1 DFQATT, CDR2 SNEGSKA (reference sequence). The CDR3 spells CSAPGTGNTGELFF. As DNA, the CDR3 is TGCAGTGCCCCCGGGACAGGGAACACCGGGGAGCTGTTTTTT.

As DNA, the CDR3 is TGTGCCACCGCGTGGGCCGGCACAGATACGCAGTATTTT. Residues: CATAWAGTDTQYF. The chain has TRBV6-5 and TRBJ2-3; D is unresolved. Per the germline V gene, CDR1 is MNHEY and CDR2 is SVGAGI. CDR3 length: 13 amino acids. Trimming took off 10 bases at V and 1 base at J, with 12 bases between the two ends.

The rearrangement links TRBV12-3 or TRBV12-4 to TRBJ2-6; D call uncertain. The germline V and J ends were trimmed by 0 bases and 4 bases, with 7 bases remaining between them. The CDR3 spans 15 residues. CDR3 loop: CASSLALEGANVLTF. The CDR3 region has the DNA TGTGCCAGCAGTTTAGCCCTTGAGGGGGCCAACGTCCTGACTTTC.

This clonotype showed up just a few times. V gene TRBV5-1 combines with J gene TRBJ2-5; a weak D match, TRBD1 (5 bases). CDR3 length: 15 residues. From germline, CDR1 is SGHRS and CDR2 YFSETQ. V was trimmed by 1 base and J by 1 base, leaving 11 bases between them. The CDR3 spells CASSLSQGGQETQYF. CDR3 bases: TGCGCCAGCAGCTTGTCTCAGGGTGGCCAAGAGACCCAGTACTTC.

The chain has TRBV25-1 and TRBJ1-1, with D possibly TRBD1 on 5 matching bases. Germline V gives CDR1 MGHDK, CDR2 SYGVNS. The V gene lost 3 bases and the J gene lost 2 bases, with 7 bases spanning the gap. The CDR3 sequence is 13 residues long. In DNA, the CDR3 is TGTGCCAGCAGTGAGACAGTCAACACTGAAGCTTTCTTT. This sequence encodes CASSETVNTEAFF.

This clonotype was detected only a few times. This chain connects TRBV28 to TRBJ2-1, with TRBD1 matching 7 bases. The CDR3 loop spans 17 amino acids. Germline trimming cut 6 bases from V and 10 bases from J; bases unmatched to any gene: 21. Looked up from germline, CDR1 is MDHEN and CDR2 is SYDVKM. CDR3 nucleotides: TGTGCCAGCAGGGAACTTCCTCCCGGGACAGCTGGTGGAGAGCAGTTCTTC. Amino acids: CASRELPPGTAGGEQFF.

The chain employs TRBV20-1 and TRBJ2-5; TRBD2 agrees at 10 bases. V was clipped by 2 bases and J by 1 base; unmatched bases: 4. Germline CDR1 is DFQATT and CDR2 is SNEGSKA (reference sequence). The CDR3 length is 15 residues. Here the CDR3 DNA reads TGCAGTGCTAGAAGGAGCGGGAGGGCCCAAGAGACCCAGTACTTC. Translation: CSARRSGRAQETQYF.

This clonotype has just a few counts. The CDR3: CAIMGRETDTQYF. In DNA, the CDR3 is TGTGCCATCATGGGCAGGGAGACGGATACGCAGTATTTT. The chain has TRBV10-3 and TRBJ2-3; the D gene could be TRBD1 or TRBD2 (5 bases each). The CDR3 runs to 13 residues. Trimming stripped 7 bases from V and 6 bases from J, with 14 bases between. Germline CDR1 and CDR2: ENHRY and SYGVKD.

The gene calls are TRBV12-3 or TRBV12-4 and TRBJ2-3; D unclear. Trimming took 5 bases from V and 5 from J, leaving 11 bases between them. The CDR3 is 13 residues long. The CDR3 DNA reads as TGTGCCAGCAGTCCCCGACCCCAAGATACGCAGTATTTT. It codes for CASSPRPQDTQYF.

This chain connects TRBV7-2 to TRBJ2-3; 8 bases agree with TRBD2. The CDR3 covers 16 residues. Germline CDR1 and CDR2: SGHTA and FQGNSA. V lost 1 base and J lost 2; bases outside the gene matches: 5. CDR3 DNA sequence: TGTGCCAGCAGCTTAGTTTCCGGGAGGGCCACAGATACGCAGTATTTT. Encoded protein: CASSLVSGRATDTQYF. Combining the CDR3 with reference TRBV7-2 and TRBJ2-3 gives the whole variable domain GAGVSQSPSNKVTEKGKDVELRCDPISGHTALYWYRQSLGQGLEFLIYFQGNSAPDKSGLPSDRFSAERTGGSVSTLTIQRTQQEDSAVYLCASSLVSGRATDTQYFGPGTRLTVL.

This clonotype was picked up a small number of times. The rearrangement uses TRBV12-3 or TRBV12-4 and TRBJ2-4, with 12 bases identical to TRBD2. The trim removed 5 bases at V and 3 bases at J, leaving 2 bases unmatched. The CDR3 extends over 15 amino acids. Here the CDR3 reads CASSRLAGDKNIQYF. The CDR3 DNA reads as TGTGCCAGCAGTCGACTAGCGGGAGACAAAAACATTCAGTACTTC.

The chain couples TRBV5-1 to TRBJ1-1, with D possibly matching TRBD1 (6 bases). Germline values: CDR1 SGHRS, CDR2 YFSETQ. The CDR3 has 13 amino acids. Trimming pared 0 bases from V and 5 bases from J, leaving 8 bases between. Here the CDR3 reads CASSLEGGTEAFF. The CDR3 DNA reads TGCGCCAGCAGCTTGGAGGGGGGTACTGAAGCTTTCTTT. The variable domain in full, completed from reference TRBV5-1 and TRBJ1-1, reads KAGVTQTPRYLIKTRGQQVTLSCSPISGHRSVSWYQQTPGQGLQFLFEYFSETQRNKGNFPGRFSGRQFSNSRSEMNVSTLELGDSALYLCASSLEGGTEAFFGQGTRLTVV.

This clonotype was detected a few times. The chain couples TRBV3-1 to TRBJ2-1, with 10 bases that match TRBD2. CDR3 length: 13 amino acids. Germline CDR1 LGHDT, CDR2 YNNKEL (reference sequence). Trimming removed 4 bases from V and 8 bases from J; junction bases left unmatched: 2. The CDR3 spells CASSPGLAHEQFF. The CDR3 DNA sequence: TGTGCCAGCAGCCCGGGACTAGCGCATGAGCAGTTCTTC.